This TCR beta chain originates from a study of beta chain features in type 1 diabetes. Of note for this clone: Its specificity is not known.

The sequenced template was cDNA made from the entire isolated RNA. Produced via immunoSEQ multiplex PCR; TCRdb's table is partial and in-frame only. The sample has roughly 730,000 clones, around 15% seen once. The germline gives CDR1 SGHDN, CDR2 FVKESK. V lost 4 bases, J lost 0 bases, and 16 bases lay in between. CDR3 length: 17 residues. General study findings and limits: A moderate, significant TCRB CDR3 shortening appeared in type 1 diabetes across four CD4+ subsets.

The sequencing input was naive CD4+ T cells from blood. V usage is TRBV14 and J usage is TRBJ2-1; the D is unclear. This clonotype was obtained from a young man with type 1 diabetes. As DNA, the CDR3 is TGTGCCAGCAGCCCCCAGAAGGCCCTGAGCTCCTACAATGAGCAGTTCTTC. Translating gives CASSPQKALSSYNEQFF.